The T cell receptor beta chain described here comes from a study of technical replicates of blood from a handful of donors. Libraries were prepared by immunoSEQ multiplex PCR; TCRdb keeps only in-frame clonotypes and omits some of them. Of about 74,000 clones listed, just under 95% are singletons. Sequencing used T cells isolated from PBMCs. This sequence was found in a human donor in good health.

CDR3: CASSLVLETQYF. CDR3 sequence (DNA): TGCGCCAGCAGCTTGGTCCTAGAGACCCAGTACTTC. The chain employs TRBV5-1 and TRBJ2-5; the D is unclear. Germline V lookup: CDR1 SGHRS, CDR2 YFSETQ. Trimming left V 0 bases short and J 4 bases short, with 4 bases between. This CDR3 is 12 amino acids long.